The 21 T cell receptor beta chains listed next were all sequenced from one sample in a study of blood T cell repertoires in COVID-19. Repertoires were generated with immunoSEQ multiplex PCR, while TCRdb's copy carries only in-frame clones and drops some. The sample has 300,000 to 350,000 clones, roughly 87% seen once. Sample: PBMCs or T cells enriched from blood (not recorded which). These receptors were collected from a woman in her 30s who had recovered from COVID-19.

This clone was recorded once. The V gene is TRBV9, the J gene TRBJ2-1, with a weak D call TRBD2 (5 bases). CDR1 is SGDLS and CDR2 is YYNGEE in the germline V gene. Deletions cut 4 bases from V and 0 bases from J, with 11 bases between. The CDR3 sequence is 15 residues long. CDR3 protein: CASSSRGASYNEQFF. CDR3 in DNA: TGTGCCAGCAGCTCCCGGGGTGCCTCCTACAATGAGCAGTTCTTC.

This chain joins TRBV7-2 and TRBJ2-5; D possibly corresponds to TRBD2 (6 bases). V lost 5 bases and J 7 bases, leaving 14 bases between the germline ends. The V gene's germline CDR1 is SGHTA and CDR2 FQGNSA. This CDR3 is built from 13 residues. The CDR3: CASSQRAGGTQYF. In DNA, the CDR3 is TGTGCCAGCAGCCAGCGGGCGGGCGGGACCCAGTACTTC.

The gene calls are TRBV5-5 and TRBJ2-1; 8 bases agree with TRBD2. Germline V gene lookup returns CDR1 SGHKS and CDR2 YYEKEE (reference sequence). The CDR3 spans 16 residues. V was clipped by 4 bases and J by 4 bases; unmatched bases: 10. The CDR3 here is CASSPMLAGKYNEQFF. The CDR3 DNA is TGTGCCAGCAGCCCGATGTTAGCGGGGAAATACAATGAGCAGTTCTTC.

This clone was detected once. The chain carries TRBV5-1 and TRBJ1-1, with D unresolved. Per germline, CDR1 SGHRS and CDR2 YFSETQ. CDR3 length: 13 amino acids. V lost 4 bases and J 5 bases, leaving 12 bases between the germline ends. This CDR3 reads CASSREGGTEAFF. CDR3 bases: TGCGCCAGCAGCCGGGAGGGTGGAACTGAAGCTTTCTTT.

V gene TRBV7-2 combines with J gene TRBJ1-1, with 7 bases fitting TRBD1. Trimming took 5 bases from V and 8 from J; bases not matched to a gene: 5. CDR3 size: 12 residues. Germline V gene sequence: CDR1 SGHTA, CDR2 FQGNSA. CDR3 sequence (DNA): TGTGCCAGCAGCCCCGGGGGACAGGAAGCTTTCTTT. Translating gives CASSPGGQEAFF.

This chain joins TRBV21-1 and TRBJ2-7; the D call in the table, TRBD2, was not verified against the DNA. TRBV21-1 is marked as a pseudogene. This CDR3 has 18 residues. The CDR3 DNA reads as TGTGCCAGCAGCCGAAGGACTAGCGGGGGGTATGAGTCCTACGAGCAGTACTTC. Its protein is CASSRRTSGGYESYEQYF.

The chain carries TRBV10-3 and TRBJ1-3; TRBD1 is a possible D gene (6 bases). The CDR3 consists of 14 residues. Trimming removed 0 bases from V and 3 bases from J, with 6 bases in between. Germline CDR1 ENHRY, CDR2 SYGVKD. This CDR3 is CAISESGGGNTIYF. The CDR3 region has the DNA TGTGCCATCAGTGAGTCAGGGGGTGGAAACACCATATATTTT.

The genes are TRBV2 and TRBJ1-2; the match to TRBD1 covers 7 bases. The ends lost 6 bases at V and 2 bases at J; junction bases unmatched: 15. The CDR3 has 17 amino acids. Germline V gives CDR1 SNHLY, CDR2 FYNNEI. The DNA of the CDR3 is TGTGCCAGCAGCCCAATAGTTCTGACAGGGATAAACTATGGCTACACCTTC. Translated: CASSPIVLTGINYGYTF.

The J gene is TRBJ2-2, the V gene TRBV5-1; 7 bases are a match to TRBD1. Germline CDR1 SGHRS, CDR2 YFSETQ. The V gene end was trimmed by 5 bases and the J gene end by 4 bases; junction bases not matched to a gene: 8. CDR3 length equals 15 residues. The CDR3 is CASRTTGAVTGELFF. CDR3 coding DNA: TGCGCCAGCAGGACTACAGGGGCGGTCACCGGGGAGCTGTTTTTT.

The V gene is TRBV20-1, the J gene TRBJ2-1; 10 bases agree with TRBD2. The CDR3 is made up of 16 amino acids. The V segment lost 3 bases and the J segment 6 bases; nucleotides outside the gene matches: 11. Germline values: CDR1 DFQATT, CDR2 SNEGSKA (reference sequence). The CDR3 DNA sequence: TGCAGTGCTAGTGGGGCGCTAGCGGGGGCCTTCAATGAGCAGTTCTTC. This translates into CSASGALAGAFNEQFF.

CDR3 in amino acids: CASSLGGSGTEAFF. CDR3 sequence (DNA): TGTGCCAGCAGCTTAGGAGGGTCGGGCACTGAAGCTTTCTTT. This chain connects TRBV7-9 to TRBJ1-1, with no clear D. Deletions cut 1 base from V and 4 bases from J, with 10 bases between. The CDR3 has 14 residues. CDR1 is SEHNR and CDR2 is FQNEAQ in the germline V gene (reference sequence).

The rearrangement joins TRBV10-3 to TRBJ2-7; 8 bases align to TRBD1. There are 14 residues in the CDR3. The ends lost 4 bases at V and 2 bases at J; junction bases unmatched: 4. Germline V gene data show CDR1 as ENHRY and CDR2 as SYGVKD. CDR3 DNA: TGTGCCATCAGTGGGGGACAGGCTGCCTACGAGCAGTACTTC. Encoded protein: CAISGGQAAYEQYF.

This clone has a handful of counts. The rearrangement links TRBV30 to TRBJ2-7; D possibly corresponds to TRBD1 (5 bases). The CDR3 sequence is 13 residues long. Between the trimmed V and J ends, which lost 5 bases and 1 base, there was a span of 12 bases. Per the germline V gene, CDR1 is GTSNPN and CDR2 is SVGIG (reference sequence). The CDR3 sequence: CAWSGYESYEQYF. In DNA form, the CDR3 reads TGTGCCTGGTCAGGGTACGAGTCCTACGAGCAGTACTTC.

The J gene is TRBJ1-4, the V gene TRBV9, with D perhaps TRBD1 (6 bases). The CDR3 totals 14 residues. Deletions cut 3 bases from V and 5 bases from J, with 11 bases between. The germline gives CDR1 SGDLS, CDR2 YYNGEE. The CDR3 DNA reads TGTGCCAGCAGCGAGGGACAACCGAATGAAAAACTGTTTTTT. Translation: CASSEGQPNEKLFF.

This clone was counted once. The CDR3, as DNA: TGTGCCATCAAACAGGGGGGGGGAAATGAAAAACTGTTTTTT. As protein: CAIKQGGGNEKLFF. This chain links TRBV10-3 with TRBJ1-4; 8 bases are shared with TRBD1. V was pared by 7 bases and J by 5 bases, with 6 bases of the junction left unmatched. This CDR3 is built from 14 residues. Germline V gene sequence: CDR1 ENHRY, CDR2 SYGVKD.

The rearrangement links TRBV19 to TRBJ1-2, with D hard to call. The CDR3 is made up of 13 amino acids. The germline V gene has CDR1 LNHDA and CDR2 SQIVND (reference sequence). Trimming took 7 bases from V and 4 from J, leaving 13 bases between them. In nucleotides, the CDR3 is TGTGCCAGTAACGAGGCAGGAGGCTATGGCTACACCTTC. This encodes CASNEAGGYGYTF. The whole variable domain, filled in from reference TRBV19 and TRBJ1-2, reads DGGITQSPKYLFRKEGQNVTLSCEQNLNHDAMYWYRQDPGQGLRLIYYSQIVNDFQKGDIAEGYSVSREKKESFPLTVTSAQKNPTAFYLCASNEAGGYGYTFGSGTRLTVV.

V usage is TRBV6-5 and J usage is TRBJ1-3; D ambiguous. The germline V gene encodes CDR1 MNHEY and CDR2 SVGAGI. V lost 6 bases and J lost 5, with 17 bases in between. This CDR3 is built from 15 residues. The CDR3 DNA follows: TGTGCCAGCAGGTATCCCTTGAGGGTGAGAAACACCATATATTTT. Its protein product is CASRYPLRVRNTIYF.

The V and J genes are TRBV12-3 or TRBV12-4 and TRBJ2-1; D is possibly TRBD1 (5 bases). Trimming cost V 4 bases and J 12 bases, with 13 bases left between them. This CDR3 is built from 12 residues. CDR3 sequence (DNA): TGTGCCAGCAGTTCAGATGGGGCTTGGCAGTTCTTC. It yields the protein CASSSDGAWQFF.

The rearrangement uses TRBV7-2 and TRBJ2-7, with a possible D match to TRBD1 (6 bases). The CDR3 length is 15 residues. Trimming took off 4 bases at V and 2 bases at J, with 15 bases between the two ends. CDR1 SGHTA and CDR2 FQGNSA come from the germline V gene. The DNA of the CDR3 is TGTGCCAGCAGCTCCCAGCAGGGGATACCCTACGAGCAGTACTTC. Protein product: CASSSQQGIPYEQYF.

The V and J genes are TRBV12-5 and TRBJ1-6, with D maybe TRBD1 (6 bases). The CDR3 is made up of 14 amino acids. Germline CDR1 is LGHNT and CDR2 is FRNRAP. Trimming pared 0 bases from V and 9 bases from J, leaving 9 bases between. The CDR3 spells CASGLVTGSSPLHF. The CDR3, as DNA: TGTGCTAGTGGTTTGGTCACAGGGTCTTCACCCCTCCACTTT.

The chain uses TRBV5-5 and TRBJ2-2, with 7 nucleotides matching TRBD1. J lost 2 bases, V lost 1 base, and 5 bases had no gene match. The germline V gene encodes CDR1 SGHKS and CDR2 YYEKEE (reference sequence). The CDR3 extends over 16 amino acids. This chain's CDR3 is CASSLTGARNTGELFF. As DNA, the CDR3 is TGTGCCAGCAGCTTGACAGGGGCCCGAAACACCGGGGAGCTGTTTTTT.